This T cell receptor (beta chain) was recorded in a study of T cell responses to AZD1222 COVID-19 vaccine. Study-level findings and limits: As reported, nearly half of all spike-specific TCRs target variant regions that are unmutated. The CD4 TCRs associated with vaccination extended across spike and predominated at 160-218 and 743-854.

Method: immunoSEQ multiplex PCR; TCRdb's copy keeps in-frame clones and lacks some. Among 130,000 or so clones listed, about nine tenths were seen once. CDR1 MNHEY and CDR2 SMNVEV come from the germline V gene (reference sequence). The V and J ends lost 3 bases and 4 bases respectively, with 9 bases between them. The CDR3 contains 14 residues. This clone was counted a few times. Its antigen remains unknown. Source: peripheral blood, taken 28 days after the second AZD1222 dose. The V and J genes are TRBV27 and TRBJ2-2; D gene ambiguous. The source of this sequence is an adult who received the AZD1222 COVID-19 vaccine. CDR3 residues: CASSFGPITGELFF. CDR3 in DNA: TGTGCCAGCAGTTTCGGACCGATCACCGGGGAGCTGTTTTTT.